Below, one T cell receptor beta chain is given with its context. There is no known antigen for this receptor. No quality values exist for individual bases; no much larger clone is one base distant. The CDR3, from cysteine to phenylalanine, totals 15 residues. Of the read, only the CDR3 DNA is kept; its 45 bases are in frame from base 1. The germline V end is reduced by 3 bases and the J end by 2 bases; junction bases left unmatched: 4. CDR1 and CDR2 are drawn from the germline V gene (reference sequence): LNHDA, SQIVND. The immunoSEQ Assay, a bias-controlled multiplex PCR, was used to amplify TCRbeta CDR3 regions from genomic DNA. On the study's bioinformatics: The number of nucleated cells in each sample was estimated from the amplification of reference gene primers within the assay. Sequence reads were collapsed and filtered to measure the absolute abundance of every unique TCRbeta CDR3 rearrangement. Productive Simpson clonality was computed per sample as the square root of Simpson's diversity index over productive rearrangements. TCRdb provides this immuneACCESS table in a form limited to in-frame rearrangements. Some clones are lacking; in checked studies, under half of them reflect an unresolved V gene, and why the rest are absent is not known. That table gives V, J and clone size, and the DNA gave D and trimming. This sample comprises 120,000 to 150,000 clones, about 85% of them detected only once. Roughly 2.5% of the sample is held by the ten biggest clonotypes.

The collaborating institutions used their own protocols to collect whole blood in K2EDTA tubes. For TCRbeta analysis, collaborator samples were shipped as frozen whole blood, as isolated PBMCs, or as DNA extracted from either sample type. This sample is drawn from a study of blood T cell repertoires in COVID-19 (dated by TCRdb to the early 2020s). Concerning the study at large: Collaborator samples came from the United States, Italy and Spain and covered acute and convalescent phases of COVID-19. Where available, HLA class I and class II types were taken from metadata supplied by the sample provider and were not determined by assay-based typing. The prospective study material was composed of cDNA or gDNA derived from T cells, B-cell-depleted T cells, or PBMCs. The samples were drawn from two sources: the first 160 participants of the ongoing ImmuneRACE study, and 1,000 to 1,500 subjects contributed by 6 global collaborators. A de-identified subject ID, COVID-19 status, age in years and sex were almost always included in the sample metadata. The repertoires were released in a freely available public database meant as a resource for research on the immune response to SARS-CoV-2. Subjects who had been exposed to COVID-19, were actively infected with it, or had recovered from it provided the deeply sampled blood TCRbeta repertoires that made up the dataset. General conclusions and limits of the study: The amount of clinical and demographic metadata varied by source and participant and was provided uncurated.

Sequenced sample: peripheral blood. The origin of this receptor is a human donor with acute or convalescent COVID-19. The donor label of this sample is uncertain. The chain couples TRBV19 to TRBJ1-5, with 7 bases matching TRBD1. CDR3 region: CASSIHQGGNQPQHF. The nucleotide sequence is given as TGTGCCAGTAGTATTCACCAGGGGGGCAATCAGCCCCAGCATTTT.